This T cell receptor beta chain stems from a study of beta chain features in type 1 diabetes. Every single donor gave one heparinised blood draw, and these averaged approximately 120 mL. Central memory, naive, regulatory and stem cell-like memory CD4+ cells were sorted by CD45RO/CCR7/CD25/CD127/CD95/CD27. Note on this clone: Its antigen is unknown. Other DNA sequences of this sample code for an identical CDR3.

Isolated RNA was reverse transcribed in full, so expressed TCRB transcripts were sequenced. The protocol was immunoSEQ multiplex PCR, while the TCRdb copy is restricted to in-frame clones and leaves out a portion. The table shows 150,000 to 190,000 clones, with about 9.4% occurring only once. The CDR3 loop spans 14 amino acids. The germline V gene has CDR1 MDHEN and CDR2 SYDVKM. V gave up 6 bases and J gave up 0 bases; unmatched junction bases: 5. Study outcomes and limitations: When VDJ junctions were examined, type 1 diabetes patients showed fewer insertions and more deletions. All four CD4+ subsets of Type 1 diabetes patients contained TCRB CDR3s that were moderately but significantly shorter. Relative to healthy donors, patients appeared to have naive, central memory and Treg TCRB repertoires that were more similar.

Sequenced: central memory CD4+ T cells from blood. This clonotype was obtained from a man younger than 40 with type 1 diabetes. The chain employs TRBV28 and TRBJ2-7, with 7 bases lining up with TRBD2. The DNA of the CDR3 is TGTGCCAGCAGGGCTAGCGGAAGCTCCTACGAGCAGTACTTC. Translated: CASRASGSSYEQYF.